The clone carrying this TCR beta chain was seen just once. Its matching antigen is unknown. These data belong to a study of a mutant IDH1 vaccine in newly diagnosed glioma. Study as a whole: Patients began vaccination 4-6 weeks after radiotherapy alone, or with temozolomide cycles. Before enrollment, the patients had been treated with radiotherapy alone, temozolomide alone, or both together. Most of them had received both. Study-wide results and limits: Altogether, 80% to 95% of patients exhibited vaccine-induced immune responses.

Germline loops: CDR1 SGDLS, CDR2 YYNGEE. The CDR3 spans 14 residues. Trimming cost V 4 bases and J 8 bases, with 18 bases left between them. The sample's time point: week 47, end of study. A single vaccine dose contained 300 ug of mutant IDH1 20-mer peptide, and topical imiquimod was used with it. Donors had new IDH1-mutant astrocytomas of WHO grade 3 or 4 (ATRX-lost). TCRdb's copy holds only in-frame clones and misses some; the assay was immunoSEQ multiplex PCR. The repertoire holds about 50,000 clones, over 70% seen once, with roughly 5.4% in the top ten. The source of this sequence is a man in his fifties or sixties with glioma. Sequences were derived from PBMCs, sampled from a glioma patient whose treatment included an IDH1 peptide vaccine. The chain uses TRBV9 and TRBJ1-2; tentative D call: TRBD1 (5 bases). The CDR3 protein is CASSSRGEGQGYTF. Here the CDR3 DNA reads TGTGCCAGCAGCTCCCGGGGGGAGGGGCAAGGCTACACCTTC.